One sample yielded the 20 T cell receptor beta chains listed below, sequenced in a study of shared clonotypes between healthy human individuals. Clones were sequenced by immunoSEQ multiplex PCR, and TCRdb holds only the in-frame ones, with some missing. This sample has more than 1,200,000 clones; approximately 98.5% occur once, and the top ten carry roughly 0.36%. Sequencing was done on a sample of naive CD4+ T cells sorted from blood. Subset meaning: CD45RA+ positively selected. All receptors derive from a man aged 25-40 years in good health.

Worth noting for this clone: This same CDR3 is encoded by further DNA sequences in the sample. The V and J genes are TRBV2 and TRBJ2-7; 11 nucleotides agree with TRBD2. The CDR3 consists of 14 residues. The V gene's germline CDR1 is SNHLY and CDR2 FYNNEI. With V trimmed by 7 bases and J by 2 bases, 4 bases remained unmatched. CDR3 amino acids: CASKGLAGPYEQYF. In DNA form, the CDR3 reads TGTGCCAGCAAAGGACTAGCGGGCCCCTACGAGCAGTACTTC. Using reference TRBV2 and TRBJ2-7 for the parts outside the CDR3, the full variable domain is EPEVTQTPSHQVTQMGQEVILRCVPISNHLYFYWYRQILGQKVEFLVSFYNNEISEKSEIFDDQFSVERPDGSNFTLKIRSTKLEDSAMYFCASKGLAGPYEQYFGPGTRLTVT.

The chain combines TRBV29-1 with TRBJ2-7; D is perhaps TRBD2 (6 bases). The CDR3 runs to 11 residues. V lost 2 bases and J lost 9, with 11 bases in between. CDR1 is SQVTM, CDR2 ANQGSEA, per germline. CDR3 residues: CSVESGEVQYF. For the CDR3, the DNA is TGCAGCGTTGAATCGGGGGAGGTGCAGTACTTC.

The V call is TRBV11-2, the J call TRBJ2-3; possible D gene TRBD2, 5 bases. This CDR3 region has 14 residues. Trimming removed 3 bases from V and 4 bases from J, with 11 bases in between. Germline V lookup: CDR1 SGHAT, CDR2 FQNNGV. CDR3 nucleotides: TGTGCCAGCAGCTTTACTATCGGGGCAGATACGCAGTATTTT. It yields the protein CASSFTIGADTQYF.

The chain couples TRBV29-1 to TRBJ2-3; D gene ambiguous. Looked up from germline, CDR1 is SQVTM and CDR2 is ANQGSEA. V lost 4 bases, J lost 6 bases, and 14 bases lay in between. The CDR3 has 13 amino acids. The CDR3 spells CSVVGRFGDTQYF. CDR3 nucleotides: TGCAGCGTTGTAGGAAGGTTCGGTGATACGCAGTATTTT.

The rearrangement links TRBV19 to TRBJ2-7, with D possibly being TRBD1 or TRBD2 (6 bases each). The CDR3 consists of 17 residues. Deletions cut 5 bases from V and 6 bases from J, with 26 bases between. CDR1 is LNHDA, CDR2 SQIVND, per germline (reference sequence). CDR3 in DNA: TGTGCCAGTAGTCTCCCCCGGCCTGGGGGGCCCTCGGGCGAGCAGTACTTC. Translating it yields CASSLPRPGGPSGEQYF.

The CDR3 sequence is CASSPDTGSDEQYF. The CDR3 DNA reads TGTGCCAGCAGCCCCGACACAGGGTCGGATGAGCAGTACTTC. The chain combines TRBV7-9 with TRBJ2-7; weak D call: TRBD1 (6 bases). Germline assignment: CDR1 SEHNR and CDR2 FQNEAQ (reference sequence). The CDR3 contains 14 residues. V was cut by 5 bases and J by 7 bases, with 18 bases left in between.

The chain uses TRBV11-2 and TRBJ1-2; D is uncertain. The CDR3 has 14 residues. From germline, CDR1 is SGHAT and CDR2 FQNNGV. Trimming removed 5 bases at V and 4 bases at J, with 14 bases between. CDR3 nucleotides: TGTGCCAGCAGCGAAATGGGAGGTGCCTATGGCTACACCTTC. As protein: CASSEMGGAYGYTF.

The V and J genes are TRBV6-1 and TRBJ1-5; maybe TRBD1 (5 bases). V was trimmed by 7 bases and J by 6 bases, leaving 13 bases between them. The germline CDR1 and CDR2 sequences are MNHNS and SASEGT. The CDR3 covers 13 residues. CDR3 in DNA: TGTGCCAGCACCGAACGGGGGACTCAGCCCCAGCATTTT. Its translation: CASTERGTQPQHF.

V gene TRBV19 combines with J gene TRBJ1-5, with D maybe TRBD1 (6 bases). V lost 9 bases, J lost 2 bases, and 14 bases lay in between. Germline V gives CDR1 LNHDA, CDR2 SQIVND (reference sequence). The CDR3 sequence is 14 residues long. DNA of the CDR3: TGTGCCAGCCACGGGGGCCTGGGCAATCAGCCCCAGCATTTT. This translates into CASHGGLGNQPQHF.

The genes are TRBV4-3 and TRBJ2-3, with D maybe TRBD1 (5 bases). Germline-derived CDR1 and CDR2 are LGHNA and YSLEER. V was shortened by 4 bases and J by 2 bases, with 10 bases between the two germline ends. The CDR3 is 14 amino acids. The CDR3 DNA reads TGCGCCAGCAGCCTTGGACACGTCACAGATACGCAGTATTTT. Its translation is CASSLGHVTDTQYF.

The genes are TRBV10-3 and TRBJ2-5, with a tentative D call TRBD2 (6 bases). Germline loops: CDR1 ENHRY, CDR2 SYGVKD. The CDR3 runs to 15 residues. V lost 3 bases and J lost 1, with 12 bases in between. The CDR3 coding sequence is TGTGCCATCAGTGACGGCGAGCGGGTCCAAGAGACCCAGTACTTC. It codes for CAISDGERVQETQYF.

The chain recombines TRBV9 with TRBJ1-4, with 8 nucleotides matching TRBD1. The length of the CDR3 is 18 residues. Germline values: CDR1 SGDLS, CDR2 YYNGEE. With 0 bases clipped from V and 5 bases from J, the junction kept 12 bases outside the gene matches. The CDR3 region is CASSVGPAGDRFNEKLFF. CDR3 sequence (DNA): TGTGCCAGCAGCGTAGGACCCGCCGGGGACAGGTTCAATGAAAAACTGTTTTTT.

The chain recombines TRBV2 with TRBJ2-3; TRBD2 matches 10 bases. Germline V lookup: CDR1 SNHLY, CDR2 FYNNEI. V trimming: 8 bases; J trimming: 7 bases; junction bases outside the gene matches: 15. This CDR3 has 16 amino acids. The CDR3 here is CASFFGLAGVENTQYF. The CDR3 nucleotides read TGTGCCAGCTTTTTTGGGCTAGCGGGAGTTGAAAATACGCAGTATTTT.

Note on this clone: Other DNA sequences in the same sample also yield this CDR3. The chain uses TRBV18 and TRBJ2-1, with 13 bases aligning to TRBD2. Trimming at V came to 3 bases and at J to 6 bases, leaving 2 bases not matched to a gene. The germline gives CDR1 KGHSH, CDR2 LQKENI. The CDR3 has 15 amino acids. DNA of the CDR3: TGTGCCAGCTCACCTTGGACTAGCGGGAGCAATGAGCAGTTCTTC. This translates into CASSPWTSGSNEQFF. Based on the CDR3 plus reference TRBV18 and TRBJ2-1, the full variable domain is NAGVMQNPRHLVRRRGQEARLRCSPMKGHSHVYWYRQLPEEGLKFMVYLQKENIIDESGMPKERFSAEFPKEGPSILRIQQVVRGDSAAYFCASSPWTSGSNEQFFGPGTRLTVL.

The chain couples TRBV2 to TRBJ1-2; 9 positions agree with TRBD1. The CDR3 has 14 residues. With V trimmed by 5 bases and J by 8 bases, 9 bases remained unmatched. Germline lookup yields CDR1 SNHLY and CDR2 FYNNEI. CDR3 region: CASSQRDRASGYTF. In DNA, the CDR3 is TGTGCCAGCAGTCAGCGGGACAGGGCATCCGGCTACACCTTC. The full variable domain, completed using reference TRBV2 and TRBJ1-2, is EPEVTQTPSHQVTQMGQEVILRCVPISNHLYFYWYRQILGQKVEFLVSFYNNEISEKSEIFDDQFSVERPDGSNFTLKIRSTKLEDSAMYFCASSQRDRASGYTFGSGTRLTVV.

The CDR3 sequence is CASSPVGNTIYF. In DNA form, the CDR3 reads TGTGCCAGCAGTCCTGTTGGAAACACCATATATTTT. The V call is TRBV6-1, the J call TRBJ1-3; D unresolved. V was cut by 5 bases and J by 3 bases, with 5 bases left in between. Germline V CDR1 and CDR2: MNHNS, SASEGT. The CDR3 extends over 12 amino acids.

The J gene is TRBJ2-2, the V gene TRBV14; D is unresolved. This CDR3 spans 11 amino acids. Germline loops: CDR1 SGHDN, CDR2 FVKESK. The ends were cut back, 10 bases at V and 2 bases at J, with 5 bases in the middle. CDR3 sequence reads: CAILNTGELFF. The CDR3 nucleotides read TGTGCCATACTTAACACCGGGGAGCTGTTTTTT.

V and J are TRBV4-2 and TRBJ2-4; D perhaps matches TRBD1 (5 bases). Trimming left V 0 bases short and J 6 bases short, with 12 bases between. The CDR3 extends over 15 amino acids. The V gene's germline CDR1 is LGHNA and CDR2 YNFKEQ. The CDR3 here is CASSQDRRQGNIQYF. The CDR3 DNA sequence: TGTGCCAGCAGCCAAGATAGAAGGCAGGGAAACATTCAGTACTTC.

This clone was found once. CDR3 residues: CASSLFPGTGVGQPQHF. The DNA for the CDR3 is TGTGCCAGCAGCTTATTCCCCGGGACAGGGGTTGGTCAGCCCCAGCATTTT. The chain couples TRBV7-6 to TRBJ1-5; 10 bases map to TRBD1. J was trimmed by 6 bases and V by 2 bases; bases with no gene match: 10. Germline V gives CDR1 SGHVS, CDR2 FNYEAQ. The CDR3 covers 17 residues. Based on the CDR3 plus reference TRBV7-6 and TRBJ1-5, the full variable domain is GAGVSQSPRYKVTKRGQDVALRCDPISGHVSLYWYRQALGQGPEFLTYFNYEAQQDKSGLPNDRFSAERPEGSISTLTIQRTEQRDSAMYRCASSLFPGTGVGQPQHFGDGTRLSIL.

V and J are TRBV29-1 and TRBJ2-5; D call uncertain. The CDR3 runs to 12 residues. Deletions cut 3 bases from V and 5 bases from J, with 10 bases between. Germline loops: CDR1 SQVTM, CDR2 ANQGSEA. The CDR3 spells CSVEGLAETQYF. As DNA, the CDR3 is TGCAGCGTTGAGGGGTTGGCGGAGACCCAGTACTTC.